This T cell receptor (beta chain) is from a study of T cells in Graves' hyperthyroidism and ophthalmopathy. This clonotype occurred many times. V gave up 6 bases and J gave up 4 bases, with 15 bases separating them. The CDR3 consists of 14 residues. CDR1 and CDR2 from the germline V gene are SGHTA and FQGNSA. Amplification yielded TCR beta CDR3 regions, with RNA transcripts as the source. When the TCR CDR3 underwent first-round RT-PCR, the HTBI primer set was used. TCRdb re-called the multiplex PCR reads through MiXCR, storing one row per CDR3 protein. The sample holds approximately 590,000 distinct CDR3 sequences; 46% are singletons and the top ten take 6.5% to 9%.

This TCR derives from a woman between 18 and 29 years old with Graves' hyperthyroidism. The chain combines TRBV7-2 with TRBJ2-5, with D possibly matching TRBD1 (5 bases). The sequencing sample was made of peripheral blood or thyroid tissue (not recorded which). CDR3 region: CASRPDARAETQYF. The CDR3 nucleotides read TGTGCCAGCAGACCCGACGCCAGGGCAGAGACCCAGTACTTC. Full variable domain (remainder filled in from reference TRBV7-2 and TRBJ2-5): GAGVSQSPSNKVTEKGKDVELRCDPISGHTALYWYRQSLGQGLEFLIYFQGNSAPDKSGLPSDRFSAERTGGSVSTLTIQRTQQEDSAVYLCASRPDARAETQYFGPGTRLLVL.